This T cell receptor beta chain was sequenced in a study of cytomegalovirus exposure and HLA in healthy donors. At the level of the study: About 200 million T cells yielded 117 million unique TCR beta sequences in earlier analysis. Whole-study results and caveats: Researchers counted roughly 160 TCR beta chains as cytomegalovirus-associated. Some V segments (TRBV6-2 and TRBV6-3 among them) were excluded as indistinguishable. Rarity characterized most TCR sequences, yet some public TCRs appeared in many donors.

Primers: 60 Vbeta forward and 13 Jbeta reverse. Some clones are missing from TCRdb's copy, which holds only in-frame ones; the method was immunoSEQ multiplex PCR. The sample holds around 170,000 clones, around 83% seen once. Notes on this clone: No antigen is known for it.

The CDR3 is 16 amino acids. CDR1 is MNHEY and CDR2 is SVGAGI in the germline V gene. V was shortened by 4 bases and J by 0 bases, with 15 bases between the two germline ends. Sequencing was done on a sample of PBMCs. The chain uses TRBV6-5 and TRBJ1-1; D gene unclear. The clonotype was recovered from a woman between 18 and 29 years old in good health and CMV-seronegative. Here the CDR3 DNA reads TGTGCCAGCAGTTTCGGACCGGGGAAATTGAACACTGAAGCTTTCTTT. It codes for CASSFGPGKLNTEAFF.